The rows below give T cell receptor beta chains drawn from one sample of a study of vaccination effects on CD4 cells after COVID-19. These TCRs are of unknown antigen specificity. TCRdb's table, derived via immunoSEQ multiplex PCR, lists solely in-frame clones and lacks some. The repertoire holds around 81,000 clones, with 60% to 85% as singletons. Specimen: CD4+ T cells from PBMCs cultured with HCoV-OC43 spike peptides, collected after COVID-19 vaccination. The source is a human donor who received a COVID-19 vaccine. Both conserved end residues are part of each CDR3. D genes are given only for firm matches. Expanded clones are given a class, and other clones once, few, many or no size at all.

d_gene	v_gene	abundance	j_gene	CDR3aa	CDR3nt
-	TRBV29-1	-	TRBJ1-1	CSVGRTDNTEAFF	TGCAGCGTTGGGAGGACAGATAACACTGAAGCTTTCTTT
TRBD2	TRBV6-5	-	TRBJ2-2	CASGRGGTGELFF	TGTGCCAGCGGGCGGGGAGGGACCGGGGAGCTGTTTTTT
TRBD1	TRBV30	-	TRBJ1-6	CAFGTAYNSPLHF	TGTGCCTTCGGGACAGCCTATAATTCACCCCTCCACTTT
-	TRBV28	-	TRBJ1-5	CASSLPQGGVQPQHF	TGTGCCAGCAGTTTACCACAGGGCGGAGTTCAGCCCCAGCATTTT
-	TRBV5-6	-	TRBJ2-1	CASSLAGPEQFF	TGTGCCAGCAGCTTGGCAGGGCCTGAGCAGTTCTTC
-	TRBV6-5	-	TRBJ1-5	CASSYSIGLDQPQHF	TGTGCCAGCAGTTACTCGATTGGATTAGATCAGCCCCAGCATTTT
TRBD1	TRBV7-8	few	TRBJ1-2	CASSESKGARGYTF	TGTGCCAGCAGCGAAAGCAAGGGGGCGCGTGGCTACACCTTC
-	TRBV3-1/TRBV3-2	-	TRBJ1-3	CASSQAGRGGNTIYF	TGTGCCAGCAGCCAAGCGGGTCGGGGTGGAAACACCATATATTTT
-	TRBV19	few	TRBJ1-2	CASSLVEVYGYTF	TGTGCCAGTAGTTTGGTTGAGGTCTATGGCTACACCTTC
-	TRBV24-1	-	TRBJ2-6	CATSESRTGANVLTF	TGTGCCACCAGTGAGTCGAGAACTGGGGCCAACGTCCTGACTTTC
-	TRBV19	-	TRBJ1-4	CASKQNRNNEKLFF	TGTGCCAGTAAGCAAAACAGGAATAATGAAAAACTGTTTTTT
-	TRBV6-5	-	TRBJ1-6	CAATSRAYNSPLHF	TGTGCCGCGACCTCCCGGGCCTATAATTCACCCCTCCACTTT
-	TRBV5-6	-	TRBJ2-4	CASSLGSGTNIQYF	TGTGCCAGCAGCTTAGGTTCAGGGACCAACATTCAGTACTTC
-	TRBV28	-	TRBJ2-3	CASSLAQADTQYF	TGTGCCAGCAGTCTCGCTCAGGCAGATACGCAGTATTTT
-	TRBV5-1	-	TRBJ1-1	CASTQFAGTTEAFF	TGCGCCAGCACCCAGTTTGCAGGGACTACTGAAGCTTTCTTT
-	TRBV3-1/TRBV3-2	-	TRBJ1-5	CASSQDAGGYQPQHF	TGTGCCAGCAGCCAAGACGCGGGAGGGTATCAGCCCCAGCATTTT
TRBD1	TRBV7-8	-	TRBJ1-1	CASSPRDSPTEAFF	TGTGCCAGCAGCCCAAGGGACAGTCCCACTGAAGCTTTCTTT
-	TRBV7-8	-	TRBJ1-4	CASSTRLREGLFF	TGTGCCAGCAGCACTCGGTTACGGGAAGGACTGTTTTTT
-	TRBV4-1	-	TRBJ1-1	CASSQGTPGHTEAFF	TGCGCCAGCAGCCAAGGAACCCCGGGACACACTGAAGCTTTCTTT
TRBD1	TRBV6-5	once	TRBJ1-4	CASSYSFQGAEKLFF	TGTGCCAGCAGTTACTCGTTCCAGGGGGCTGAAAAACTGTTTTTT
-	TRBV9	-	TRBJ1-4	CASSDPLGTNEKLFF	TGTGCCAGCAGCGACCCATTGGGAACTAATGAAAAACTGTTTTTT
-	TRBV6-2/TRBV6-3	-	TRBJ1-5	CASSYFGNQPQHF	TGTGCCAGCAGTTATTTCGGCAATCAGCCCCAGCATTTT
TRBD1	TRBV18	-	TRBJ1-2	CATTDRGLGGYTF	TGTGCCACCACGGACAGGGGGCTGGGTGGCTACACCTTC
TRBD2	TRBV27	-	TRBJ2-5	CASRTSGGPETQYF	TGTGCCAGCAGGACTAGCGGGGGCCCAGAGACCCAGTACTTC
TRBD1	TRBV10-3	-	TRBJ1-3	CAIRTGQGIGNTIYF	TGTGCCATCAGAACCGGACAGGGAATTGGAAACACCATATATTTT
-	TRBV9	once	TRBJ1-1	CASSVTPNTEAFF	TGTGCCAGCAGCGTAACACCGAACACTGAAGCTTTCTTT
-	TRBV6-5	few	TRBJ2-5	CASKFQGGETQYF	TGTGCCAGCAAGTTCCAGGGAGGAGAGACCCAGTACTTC